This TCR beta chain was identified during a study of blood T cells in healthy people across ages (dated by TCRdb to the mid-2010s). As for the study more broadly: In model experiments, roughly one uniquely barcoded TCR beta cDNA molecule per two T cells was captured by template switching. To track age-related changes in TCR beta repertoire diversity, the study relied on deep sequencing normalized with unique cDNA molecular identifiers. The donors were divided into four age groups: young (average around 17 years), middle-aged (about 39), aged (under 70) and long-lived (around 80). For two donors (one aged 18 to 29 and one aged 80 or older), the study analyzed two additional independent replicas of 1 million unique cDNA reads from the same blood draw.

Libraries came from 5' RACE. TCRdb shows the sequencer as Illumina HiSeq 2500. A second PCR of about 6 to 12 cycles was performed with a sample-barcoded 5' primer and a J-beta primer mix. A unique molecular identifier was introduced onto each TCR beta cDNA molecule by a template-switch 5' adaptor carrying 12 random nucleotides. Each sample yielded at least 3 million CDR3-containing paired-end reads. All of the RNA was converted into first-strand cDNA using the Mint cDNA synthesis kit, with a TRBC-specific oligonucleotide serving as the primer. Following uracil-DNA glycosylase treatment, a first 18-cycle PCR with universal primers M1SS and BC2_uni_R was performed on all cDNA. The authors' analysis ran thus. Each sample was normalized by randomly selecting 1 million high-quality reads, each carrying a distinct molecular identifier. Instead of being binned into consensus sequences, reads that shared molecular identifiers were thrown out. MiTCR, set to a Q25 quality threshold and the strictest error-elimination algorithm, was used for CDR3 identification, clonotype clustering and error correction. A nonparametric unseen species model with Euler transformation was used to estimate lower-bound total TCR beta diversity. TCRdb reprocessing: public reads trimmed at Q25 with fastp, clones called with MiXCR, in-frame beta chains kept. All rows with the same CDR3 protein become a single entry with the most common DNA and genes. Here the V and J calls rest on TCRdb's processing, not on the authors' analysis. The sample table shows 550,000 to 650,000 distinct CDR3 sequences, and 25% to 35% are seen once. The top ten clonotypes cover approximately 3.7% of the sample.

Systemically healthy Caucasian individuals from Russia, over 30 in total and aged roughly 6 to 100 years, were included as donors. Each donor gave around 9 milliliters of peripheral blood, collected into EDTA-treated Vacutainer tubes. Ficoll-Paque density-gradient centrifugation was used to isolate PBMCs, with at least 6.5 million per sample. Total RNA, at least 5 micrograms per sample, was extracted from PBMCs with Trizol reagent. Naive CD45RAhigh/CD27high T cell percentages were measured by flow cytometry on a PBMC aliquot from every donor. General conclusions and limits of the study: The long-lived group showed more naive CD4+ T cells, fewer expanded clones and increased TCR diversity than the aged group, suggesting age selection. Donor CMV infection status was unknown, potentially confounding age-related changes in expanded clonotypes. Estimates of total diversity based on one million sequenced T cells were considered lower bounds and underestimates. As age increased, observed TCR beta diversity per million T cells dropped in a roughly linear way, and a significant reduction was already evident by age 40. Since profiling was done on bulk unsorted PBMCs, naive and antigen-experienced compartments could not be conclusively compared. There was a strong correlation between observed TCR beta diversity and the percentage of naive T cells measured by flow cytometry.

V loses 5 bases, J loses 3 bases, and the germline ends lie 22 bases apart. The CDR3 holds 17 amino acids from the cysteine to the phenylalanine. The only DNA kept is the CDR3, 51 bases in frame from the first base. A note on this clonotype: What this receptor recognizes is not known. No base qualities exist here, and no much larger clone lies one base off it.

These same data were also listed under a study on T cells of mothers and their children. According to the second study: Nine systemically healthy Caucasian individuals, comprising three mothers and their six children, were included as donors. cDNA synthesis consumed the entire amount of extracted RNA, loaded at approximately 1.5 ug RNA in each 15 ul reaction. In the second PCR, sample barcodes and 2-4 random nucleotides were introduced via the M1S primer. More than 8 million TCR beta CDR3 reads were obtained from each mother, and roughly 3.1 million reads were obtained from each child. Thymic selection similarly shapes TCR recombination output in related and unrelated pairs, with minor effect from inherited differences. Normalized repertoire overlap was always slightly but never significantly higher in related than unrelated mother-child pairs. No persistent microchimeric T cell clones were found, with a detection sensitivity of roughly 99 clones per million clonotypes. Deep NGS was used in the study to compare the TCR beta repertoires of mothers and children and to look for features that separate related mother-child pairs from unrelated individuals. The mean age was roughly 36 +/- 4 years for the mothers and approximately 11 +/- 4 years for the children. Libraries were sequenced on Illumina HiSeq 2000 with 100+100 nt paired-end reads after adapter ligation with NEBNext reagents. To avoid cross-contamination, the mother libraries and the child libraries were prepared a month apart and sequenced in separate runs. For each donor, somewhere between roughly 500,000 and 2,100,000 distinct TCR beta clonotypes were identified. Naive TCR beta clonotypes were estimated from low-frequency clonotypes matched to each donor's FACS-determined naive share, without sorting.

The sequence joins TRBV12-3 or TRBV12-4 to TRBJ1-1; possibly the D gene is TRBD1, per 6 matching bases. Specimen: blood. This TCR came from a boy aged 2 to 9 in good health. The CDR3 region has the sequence CASSPMTGRWRDTEAFF. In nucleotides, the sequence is TGTGCCAGCAGTCCTATGACAGGCAGGTGGCGGGACACTGAAGCTTTCTTT.